Below are 10 T cell receptor beta chains sequenced from a single sample in a study of blood T cells in healthy people across ages. A sample-barcoded 5' primer and a J-beta primer mix were used in a second PCR of roughly 7 to 12 cycles. A single record per CDR3 protein comes from TCRdb applying MiXCR to the 5' RACE reads. The table includes over 950,000 distinct CDR3 sequences, 45% to 60% detected once. Sequenced: blood. Receptors originate from a woman aged 60 to 75 in good health.

The chain combines TRBV20-1 with TRBJ1-2, with 10 bases lining up with TRBD1. Germline V CDR1 and CDR2: DFQATT, SNEGSKA (reference sequence). The CDR3 has 15 amino acids. V dropped 0 bases and J dropped 7; count of bases not matched to a gene: 8. CDR3 sequence: CSAREAGTGEGGYTF. The CDR3 bases are TGCAGTGCTAGAGAGGCCGGGACAGGGGAGGGTGGCTACACCTTC.

This clonotype has a handful of counts. V is TRBV20-1 and J is TRBJ1-2, with a possible D match to TRBD1 (6 bases). V lost 2 bases to trimming and J lost 7 bases, with 8 bases between them. CDR3 length: 11 amino acids. Germline CDR1 DFQATT, CDR2 SNEGSKA (reference sequence). The CDR3 DNA reads as TGCAGTGCTAGATTGGACAGTGGCTACACCTTC. Its translation: CSARLDSGYTF.

This clonotype has just one count. The rearrangement joins TRBV20-1 to TRBJ2-5; 7 nucleotides match TRBD1. Per germline, CDR1 DFQATT and CDR2 SNEGSKA (reference sequence). V shed 0 bases and J 4 bases; nucleotides not matched to a gene: 8. The CDR3 extends over 15 amino acids. The CDR3, as DNA: TGCAGTGCTAGAGAACTACAGGGGTCGGGAGAGACCCAGTACTTC. Translating it yields CSARELQGSGETQYF.

This clonotype was counted many times. The chain is built from TRBV7-9 and TRBJ2-3; tentatively, D is TRBD1 (6 bases). Deletions cut 6 bases from V and 7 bases from J, with 23 bases between. This CDR3 is built from 16 residues. Per the germline V gene, CDR1 is SEHNR and CDR2 is FQNEAQ (reference sequence). CDR3 sequence (DNA): TGTGCCAGCAGTCCTCACCCCCGGACAGCCCGAAATACGCAGTATTTT. Translating gives CASSPHPRTARNTQYF. The full variable domain, completed using reference TRBV7-9 and TRBJ2-3, is DTGVSQNPRHKITKRGQNVTFRCDPISEHNRLYWYRQTLGQGPEFLTYFQNEAQLEKSRLLSDRFSAERPKGSFSTLEIQRTEQGDSAMYLCASSPHPRTARNTQYFGPGTRLTVL.

This chain's CDR3 is CASSSSGGPTGELFF. In DNA form, the CDR3 reads TGTGCCAGCAGCTCGTCAGGGGGACCCACCGGGGAGCTGTTTTTT. The rearrangement uses TRBV7-3 and TRBJ2-2, with TRBD1 identical over 7 bases. Germline V gene sequence: CDR1 SGHTA, CDR2 FQGTGA. The CDR3 runs to 15 residues. The V gene end was trimmed by 4 bases and the J gene end by 4 bases; junction bases not matched to a gene: 6.

This clonotype was picked up a small number of times. The V gene is TRBV20-1, the J gene TRBJ2-4, with TRBD2 identical over 11 bases. Germline trimming cut 2 bases from V and 13 bases from J; bases unmatched to any gene: 16. The germline V gene encodes CDR1 DFQATT and CDR2 SNEGSKA (reference sequence). The CDR3 sequence is 16 residues long. CDR3 in amino acids: CSARPFQLAGEEEQYF. CDR3 DNA: TGCAGTGCTAGACCATTCCAACTAGCGGGAGAAGAGGAGCAGTACTTC.

This clonotype was recorded a few times. The V gene is TRBV10-3, the J gene TRBJ2-4; TRBD2 might be the D (5 bases). The V gene's germline CDR1 is ENHRY and CDR2 SYGVKD. The CDR3 sequence is 12 residues long. The V and J ends lost 0 bases and 15 bases respectively, with 12 bases between them. The CDR3 DNA reads TGTGCCATCAGTGAGTCTGGCCAAGGGAGGTACTTC. As protein: CAISESGQGRYF.

The sample holds a few counts of this clonotype. The V gene is TRBV6-2 or TRBV6-3, the J gene TRBJ2-5, with D perhaps TRBD1 (6 bases). With 1 base removed from V and 2 bases from J, the gap between germline ends came to 8 bases. The CDR3 sequence is 14 residues long. Germline V gives CDR1 MNHEY, CDR2 SVGEGT. The CDR3 DNA sequence: TGTGCCAGCAGTTACTTTGGACAGCAAGAGACCCAGTACTTC. Its protein is CASSYFGQQETQYF.

This clonotype was detected only once. The rearrangement uses TRBV7-9 and TRBJ1-2; TRBD1 matches at 7 bases. The CDR3 extends over 14 amino acids. J lost 4 bases, V lost 2 bases, and 4 bases had no gene match. Per the germline V gene, CDR1 is SEHNR and CDR2 is FQNEAQ (reference sequence). The CDR3 sequence is CASSLPDRIYGYTF. The DNA of the CDR3 is TGTGCCAGCAGCTTACCGGACAGGATCTATGGCTACACCTTC.

V is TRBV10-3 and J is TRBJ2-7; 8 nucleotides match TRBD2. After removal of 9 bases from V and 7 bases from J, the junction contained 11 bases not matched to a gene. Germline loops: CDR1 ENHRY, CDR2 SYGVKD. The length of the CDR3 is 13 residues. For the CDR3, the DNA is TGTGCCATTCAGCGGGAGCTGCTTAGGGAGCAGTACTTC. Residues: CAIQRELLREQYF.